This is a list of T cell receptor beta chains from one sample in a study of CD8+ T cells in alopecia areata. Generated by immunoSEQ multiplex PCR, the TCRdb table keeps only in-frame clones and is missing some. The sample carries some 150,000 clones, about 88% recorded once. Sequenced here: CD8+ T cells sorted from blood, sampled at week 4, from a patient treated with tofacitinib. Receptors originate from a human donor with alopecia areata. The CDR3 runs from the conserved cysteine through the conserved F or W. D genes are given only for firm matches. Size values are once, few and many counts, or a class for expanded clones, and some rows have none.

TRBV7-9	NA	TRBJ2-7	NA	TGTGCCAGCACCTTGGGGGGCTTGGGGCACGAGCAGTACTTC	CASTLGGLGHEQYF
TRBV27	NA	TRBJ2-3	once	TGTGCCAGCAGTTTAAGGGACCGTGGCACAGATACGCAGTATTTT	CASSLRDRGTDTQYF
TRBV7-9	TRBD1	TRBJ2-7	NA	TGTGCCAGCAGCTTAGCCCGGGACAGGGACACCCAAAGTTTCTACGAGCAGTACTTC	CASSLARDRDTQSFYEQYF
TRBV29-1	TRBD1	TRBJ2-7	NA	TGCAGCGTTGGGGACAGGGGTTACGAGCAGTACTTC	CSVGDRGYEQYF
TRBV9	NA	TRBJ2-2	NA	TGTGCCAGCAGCCCGCCGGGGAAGAACACCGGGGAGCTGTTTTTT	CASSPPGKNTGELFF
TRBV9	NA	TRBJ2-4	NA	TGTGCCAGCAGCCTAGGAGGCGGGGCAAGCAAAAACATTCAGTACTTC	CASSLGGGASKNIQYF
TRBV7-9	NA	TRBJ2-2	NA	TGTGCCAGCAGCTTAGCCGACGTGATAACCGGGGAGCTGTTTTTT	CASSLADVITGELFF
TRBV6-5	NA	TRBJ2-1	NA	TGTGCCAGCAGTTACTCGTCCGGACTTGTCGGTTGGGAGCAGTTCTTC	CASSYSSGLVGWEQFF
TRBV9	TRBD1	TRBJ2-7	NA	TGTGCCAGCAGCGTATGGGCAGGGGGTAGCGAGCAGTACTTC	CASSVWAGGSEQYF
TRBV4-1	TRBD1	TRBJ1-1	NA	TGCGCCAGCAGCCCTATACAGGGGGCGAGCACTGAAGCTTTCTTT	CASSPIQGASTEAFF
TRBV19	TRBD2	TRBJ2-1	NA	TGTGCCAGTAGTACAAACGGCGGGAGGCACAATGAGCAGTTCTTC	CASSTNGGRHNEQFF
TRBV27	TRBD1	TRBJ2-3	NA	TGTGCCAGCAGTTGGACAGGGACAGATACGCAGTATTTT	CASSWTGTDTQYF
TRBV29-1	NA	TRBJ2-1	NA	TGCAGCGTTGACTCAAGGAGCTCCTACAATGAGCAGTTCTTC	CSVDSRSSYNEQFF
TRBV5-4	TRBD1	TRBJ2-1	NA	TGTGCCAGCAGCCCTCGACAGGGGACGTACAATGAGCAGTTCTTC	CASSPRQGTYNEQFF
TRBV14	NA	TRBJ2-1	NA	TGTGCCAGCAGCCGACGGACGGACTACAATGAGCAGTTCTTC	CASSRRTDYNEQFF
TRBV11-2	NA	TRBJ2-1	NA	TGTGCCAGCAGCTTAGACTCAGACTACAATGAGCAGTTCTTC	CASSLDSDYNEQFF